This passage covers 9 T cell receptor beta chains from one sample sequenced in a study of cytomegalovirus exposure and HLA in healthy donors. Using immunoSEQ multiplex PCR, the repertoire was profiled, and TCRdb retains in-frame clones only, with some absent. The sample records about 240,000 clones, 85% to 90% being singletons. The sample taken for sequencing was PBMCs. The receptors stem from a man aged 18-30 years in good health and CMV-seronegative.

This clone was detected a few times. This chain connects TRBV5-1 to TRBJ1-2; 9 nucleotides line up with TRBD1. CDR1 and CDR2 (germline): SGHRS, YFSETQ. Trimming removed 4 bases from V and 7 bases from J; junction bases left unmatched: 11. The CDR3 totals 15 residues. The CDR3 spells CASSHVRGQGSGYTF. DNA for the CDR3: TGCGCCAGCAGCCACGTCCGGGGACAGGGATCTGGCTACACCTTC.

The chain is built from TRBV20-1 and TRBJ2-1; D gene ambiguous. This CDR3 comprises 10 residues. Germline V CDR1 and CDR2: DFQATT, SNEGSKA (reference sequence). Trimming shortened V by 6 bases and J by 8 bases, and 8 bases separated the two germline ends. In DNA, the CDR3 is TGCAGTGCCCGTTTATATGAGCAGTTCTTC. Its translation: CSARLYEQFF.

The chain employs TRBV7-2 and TRBJ2-1, with 8 bases lining up with TRBD2. The V and J ends lost 5 bases and 2 bases, in that order; junction bases with no gene match: 5. CDR1 is SGHTA, CDR2 FQGNSA, per germline. The CDR3 covers 15 residues. CDR3 nucleotide sequence: TGTGCCAGCAGCCAAAGCGGGAGTCCCTACAATGAGCAGTTCTTC. Its protein is CASSQSGSPYNEQFF.

The chain is built from TRBV7-8 and TRBJ2-3, with 7 bases that match TRBD2. V trimming: 3 bases; J trimming: 4 bases; junction bases outside the gene matches: 7. Germline V CDR1 and CDR2: SGHVS, FQNEAQ. The CDR3 is 15 amino acids. DNA of the CDR3: TGTGCCAGCAGCTTGGACGGCGGGAGTCCAGATACGCAGTATTTT. This translates into CASSLDGGSPDTQYF.

The chain links TRBV9 to TRBJ2-1, with 10 bases lining up with TRBD2. This CDR3 spans 15 amino acids. The V gene's germline CDR1 is SGDLS and CDR2 YYNGEE. V dropped 0 bases and J dropped 7; count of bases not matched to a gene: 4. The CDR3 DNA reads TGTGCCAGCAGCGTAGGCCCAGCGGGGGGGAATGAGCAGTTCTTC. Protein: CASSVGPAGGNEQFF. Variable domain in full (rest from reference TRBV9 and TRBJ2-1): DSGVTQTPKHLITATGQRVTLRCSPRSGDLSVYWYQQSLDQGLQFLIQYYNGEERAKGNILERFSAQQFPDLHSELNLSSLELGDSALYFCASSVGPAGGNEQFFGPGTRLTVL.

This chain uses TRBV15 with TRBJ2-7, with TRBD1 identical over 10 bases. The CDR3 loop spans 17 amino acids. The ends lost 0 bases at V and 2 bases at J; junction bases unmatched: 7. Germline V lookup: CDR1 LNHNV, CDR2 YYDKDF (reference sequence). The CDR3, as DNA: TGTGCCACCAGCAGAGATCCCCGCGGGACAGGGGCCTACGAGCAGTACTTC. Its protein is CATSRDPRGTGAYEQYF.

V usage is TRBV6-5 and J usage is TRBJ1-5, with D possibly matching TRBD1 (6 bases). The germline V and J ends were trimmed by 4 bases and 6 bases, with 19 bases remaining between them. The CDR3 runs to 16 residues. Germline assignment: CDR1 MNHEY and CDR2 SVGAGI. The CDR3 loop is CASSSSGTPRGQPQHF. The DNA for the CDR3 is TGTGCCAGCAGTTCCTCCGGGACACCTAGGGGTCAGCCCCAGCATTTT.

The chain recombines TRBV9 with TRBJ2-1, with 11 bases matching TRBD2. The CDR3 extends over 17 amino acids. The germline V gene encodes CDR1 SGDLS and CDR2 YYNGEE. Trimming at V came to 1 base and at J to 5 bases, leaving 8 bases not matched to a gene. The CDR3 sequence is CASSVKGGTSGDNEQFF. The DNA of the CDR3 is TGTGCCAGCAGCGTAAAAGGGGGGACTAGCGGAGACAATGAGCAGTTCTTC.

The J gene is TRBJ1-4, the V gene TRBV5-1; 9 bases line up with TRBD1. The J segment lost 4 bases and the V segment lost 0 bases, leaving 1 base of the junction unmatched. CDR3 length: 15 residues. In germline, CDR1 is SGHRS, CDR2 YFSETQ. The CDR3 protein is CASSLGGQGNEKLFF. CDR3 coding DNA: TGCGCCAGCAGCTTGGGGGGACAGGGTAATGAAAAACTGTTTTTT. The variable domain in full, with the rest retrieved from reference TRBV5-1 and TRBJ1-4, is KAGVTQTPRYLIKTRGQQVTLSCSPISGHRSVSWYQQTPGQGLQFLFEYFSETQRNKGNFPGRFSGRQFSNSRSEMNVSTLELGDSALYLCASSLGGQGNEKLFFGSGTQLSVL.